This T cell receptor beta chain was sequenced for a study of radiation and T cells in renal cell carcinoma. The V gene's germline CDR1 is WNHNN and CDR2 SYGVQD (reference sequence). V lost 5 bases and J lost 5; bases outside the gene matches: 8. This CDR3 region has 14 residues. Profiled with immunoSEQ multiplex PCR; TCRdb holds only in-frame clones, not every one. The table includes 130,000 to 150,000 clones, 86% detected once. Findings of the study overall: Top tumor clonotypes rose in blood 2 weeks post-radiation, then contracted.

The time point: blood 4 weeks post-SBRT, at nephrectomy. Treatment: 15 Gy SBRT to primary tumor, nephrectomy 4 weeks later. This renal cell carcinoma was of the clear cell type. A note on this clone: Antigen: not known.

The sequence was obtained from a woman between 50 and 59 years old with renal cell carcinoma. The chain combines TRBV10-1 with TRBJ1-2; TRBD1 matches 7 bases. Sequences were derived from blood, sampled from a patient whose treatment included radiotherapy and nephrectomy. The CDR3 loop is CASSPGGQTYGYTF. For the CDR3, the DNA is TGCGCCAGCAGTCCCGGGGGACAGACTTATGGCTACACCTTC.